This T cell receptor (beta chain) was identified during a study of T cells in Graves' hyperthyroidism and ophthalmopathy (dated by TCRdb to the late 2010s). Study-level background: Peripheral blood samples were taken at initial diagnosis, before any treatment was given. Once sampling was done, hyperthyroidism patients were given methimazole at a starting dose of 30 mg daily, whereas ophthalmopathy patients were given high-dose intravenous methylprednisolone. The 75 to 100 discovery patients were randomly split 7:3 into training and test sets. Thyroid tissue and blood T-cell repertoires from about six Graves' hyperthyroidism patients were also compared in the study. TCR Vbeta CDR3 sequencing of roughly 140 peripheral blood samples (roughly 43 ophthalmopathy, about 74 hyperthyroidism and around 17 progressor patients) is reported in the paper. Prospective prediction of ophthalmopathy was tested in an independent validation cohort of 18 to 20 hyperthyroidism patients and some 17 patients who later progressed to ophthalmopathy. To identify TCR V-J signatures that set the groups apart, the researchers used a discovery cohort of approximately 98 patients, made up of 40 to 45 with Graves' ophthalmopathy and approximately 57 with stable Graves' hyperthyroidism. What the work shows at the level of the full study, not this receptor alone: A 13 V-J signature model separated ophthalmopathy from stable hyperthyroidism, with about 90% sensitivity and 81.08% specificity in cross-validation and 80%/75% in testing. Sample size was not statistically predetermined, and investigators were not blinded to group allocation. Most expanded thyroid clonotypes (frequency above 0.001) were also detected in blood, suggesting blood repertoires may reflect thyroid immune responses. In validation, progression to ophthalmopathy was predicted by the model with 55% to 71% sensitivity and around 75% specificity, a median of roughly 6 months before onset.

CDR1 and CDR2 (SGHTA, FQGNSA) derive from the germline V gene. V drops 8 bases and J drops 7 bases, leaving 18 bases in between. Including cysteine and phenylalanine, the CDR3 has 14 amino acids. CDR3 DNA only is kept here, 42 bases in frame from base 1. The table lists this clonotype with many counts. What this receptor recognizes is not known. Per-nucleotide qualities are absent, and no much larger clonotype sits a single base away. The TCR beta CDR3 regions were amplified from the RNA transcripts. The first round of RT-PCR for the TCR CDR3 was performed with the HTBI primer set and the Qiagen OneStep RT-PCR kit. The libraries were constructed in a second round of multiplex PCR and then size-selected and purified. Libraries were sequenced paired-end with 100 bp reads on an Illumina HiSeq2000. The study's processing was this. SOAPnuke was used to process the raw data, throwing out any read that contained adapters or uncalled bases, had a mean Phred below 15, or lacked an exact constant-primer or identifier match. COPE v1.2.5 was used to merge the high-quality paired reads, and each unique nucleotide sequence was defined as a clonotype. MiTCR v1.1 was used to align clonotypes to the IMGT TRBV, TRBD and TRBJ reference segments. Only V-J combinations with frequency above 0.0001, covering 99% to 99.2% of repertoires, were analysed. A TCS score was defined as the ratio of F50 (clonal expansion) to E x V (chaos), with BLOSUM62-based TCRdist applied between CDR3 peptides within each V-J. Welch's t-statistics and random forest reduced some 510 V-J features to about 13, which were used in a naive Bayes classifier (R e1071). TCRdb trimmed the raw reads at Q25, called clones with MiXCR and kept productive beta chains. When rows share a CDR3 protein, they turn into one entry using the most common DNA and genes. TCRdb's processing, not the authors' own work, is the source of the V and J calls. The sample table lists approximately 430,000 distinct CDR3 sequences, roughly 14% of them with a count of one. Of the sample, approximately 13% falls within the top ten clones.

Moderately to severely active disease, a Clinical Activity Score of at least 3, a NOSPECS grade of at least 4, and a duration under 3 months were present in ophthalmopathy patients. Any patient with an uncontrolled infection, another autoimmune disease, pregnancy or lactation was excluded. Diagnoses were established on the basis of clinical symptoms, serum thyroxine and TRAb, thyroid ultrasound, and orbital computed tomography. PBMCs were isolated from more than 9 ml of fresh peripheral blood by Ficoll-Paque density gradient centrifugation. Total RNA was extracted with Trizol reagent, and quality was checked on an Agilent 2100 Bioanalyzer.

Material for sequencing was blood. Recombination joined TRBV7-2 with TRBJ2-1; no D segment can be confidently identified. The clonotype was recovered from a man younger than 30 with Graves' ophthalmopathy. The nucleotide sequence is TGTGCCAGCTCACTCGAGTGGGTTGGGAATGAGCAGTTCTTC. This translates into CASSLEWVGNEQFF.